Listed below are T cell receptor beta chains from one sample, sequenced in a study of blood T cell repertoires in COVID-19. The assay was immunoSEQ multiplex PCR, and TCRdb's table has in-frame clones only and misses some. The sample records 110,000 to 150,000 clones, just over 85% being singletons. Sequencing was performed on peripheral blood. The receptor source for this set is a woman between 55 and 75 years old with acute or convalescent COVID-19. The CDR3 runs from the conserved cysteine through the conserved F or W. A D gene is named only where the DNA matches it firmly. Some rows mark clone size as missing; the rest say once, few, many or name a class of expanded clone.

v_gene: TRBV15; d_gene: NA; j_gene: TRBJ1-3; abundance: NA; CDR3aa: CATSRDLSRGAGNTIYF; CDR3nt: TGTGCCACCAGCAGAGATTTGTCACGGGGGGCTGGAAACACCATATATTTT
v_gene: TRBV6-2/TRBV6-3; d_gene: NA; j_gene: TRBJ2-7; abundance: once; CDR3aa: CASSGSYEQYF; CDR3nt: TGTGCCAGCAGCGGGAGCTACGAGCAGTACTTC
v_gene: TRBV7-3; d_gene: NA; j_gene: TRBJ1-1; abundance: few; CDR3aa: CASSFQGNTEAFF; CDR3nt: TGTGCCAGCAGCTTTCAGGGGAACACTGAAGCTTTCTTT
v_gene: TRBV12-3/TRBV12-4; d_gene: NA; j_gene: TRBJ2-7; abundance: NA; CDR3aa: CASRSGTIYEQYF; CDR3nt: TGTGCCAGCAGATCCGGGACAATTTACGAGCAGTACTTC
v_gene: TRBV19; d_gene: TRBD1; j_gene: TRBJ1-4; abundance: NA; CDR3aa: CASRSTGGESEKLFF; CDR3nt: TGTGCCAGTAGGTCAACAGGGGGCGAGTCTGAAAAACTGTTTTTT
v_gene: TRBV10-3; d_gene: TRBD1; j_gene: TRBJ1-3; abundance: NA; CDR3aa: CAIRAGGSSGNTIYF; CDR3nt: TGTGCCATCAGGGCAGGGGGTAGCTCTGGAAACACCATATATTTT
v_gene: TRBV5-6; d_gene: NA; j_gene: TRBJ1-2; abundance: NA; CDR3aa: CASSLEGLAYGYTF; CDR3nt: TGTGCCAGCAGCTTGGAAGGCCTAGCCTATGGCTACACCTTC
v_gene: TRBV30; d_gene: NA; j_gene: TRBJ1-5; abundance: NA; CDR3aa: CASGYGYNQPQHF; CDR3nt: TGTGCCTCGGGATACGGCTACAATCAGCCCCAGCATTTT
v_gene: TRBV12-3/TRBV12-4; d_gene: NA; j_gene: TRBJ1-1; abundance: NA; CDR3aa: CASSFSGDTEAFF; CDR3nt: TGTGCCAGCAGTTTTTCAGGGGACACTGAAGCTTTCTTT
v_gene: TRBV21-1; d_gene: NA; j_gene: TRBJ1-4; abundance: NA; CDR3aa: CASSKVLTTNEKLFF; CDR3nt: TGTGCCAGCAGCAAAGTCCTTACAACTAATGAAAAACTGTTTTTT
v_gene: TRBV15; d_gene: NA; j_gene: TRBJ1-4; abundance: NA; CDR3aa: CATSSGGPDEKLFF; CDR3nt: TGTGCCACCAGCAGCGGGGGGCCCGATGAAAAACTGTTTTTT
v_gene: TRBV7-2; d_gene: NA; j_gene: TRBJ2-5; abundance: NA; CDR3aa: CASSLGGLPQETQYF; CDR3nt: TGTGCCAGCAGCTTAGGGGGCCTGCCTCAAGAGACCCAGTACTTC
v_gene: TRBV5-1; d_gene: TRBD1; j_gene: TRBJ2-2; abundance: NA; CDR3aa: CASTYSTGDTGELFF; CDR3nt: TGCGCCAGCACCTATTCGACAGGGGACACCGGGGAGCTGTTTTTT
v_gene: TRBV28; d_gene: NA; j_gene: TRBJ1-5; abundance: NA; CDR3aa: CASSPLGQPQHF; CDR3nt: TGTGCCAGCAGTCCTCTAGGCCAGCCCCAGCATTTT
v_gene: TRBV28; d_gene: NA; j_gene: TRBJ1-6; abundance: NA; CDR3aa: CASTSGGSNSPLHF; CDR3nt: TGTGCCAGCACTAGTGGGGGCTCGAATTCACCCCTCCACTTT
v_gene: TRBV18; d_gene: NA; j_gene: TRBJ1-3; abundance: NA; CDR3aa: CASSPRGPPASEGNTIYF; CDR3nt: TGTGCCAGCTCACCAAGAGGGCCCCCTGCTTCTGAGGGAAACACCATATATTTT
v_gene: TRBV7-2; d_gene: NA; j_gene: TRBJ2-1; abundance: NA; CDR3aa: CASSFMGGLGNEQFF; CDR3nt: TGTGCCAGCAGCTTTATGGGGGGACTGGGCAATGAGCAGTTCTTC
v_gene: TRBV7-6; d_gene: NA; j_gene: TRBJ2-5; abundance: NA; CDR3aa: CASSLSGTAKETQYF; CDR3nt: TGTGCCAGCAGCTTATCGGGAACGGCCAAAGAGACCCAGTACTTC
v_gene: TRBV5-1; d_gene: TRBD2; j_gene: TRBJ2-2; abundance: NA; CDR3aa: CASIFSSGGTNTGELFF; CDR3nt: TGCGCCAGCATCTTTTCTAGCGGGGGAACAAACACCGGGGAGCTGTTTTTT
v_gene: TRBV9; d_gene: NA; j_gene: TRBJ2-5; abundance: few; CDR3aa: CASSVGAGYQETQYF; CDR3nt: TGTGCCAGCAGCGTAGGTGCCGGTTACCAAGAGACCCAGTACTTC
v_gene: TRBV5-4; d_gene: TRBD1; j_gene: TRBJ1-4; abundance: NA; CDR3aa: CASSVGGAGGTNEKLFF; CDR3nt: TGTGCCAGCAGCGTTGGCGGGGCAGGGGGCACTAATGAAAAACTGTTTTTT
v_gene: TRBV27; d_gene: TRBD1; j_gene: TRBJ1-5; abundance: NA; CDR3aa: CASSRSRQGGQPQHF; CDR3nt: TGTGCCAGCAGCCGATCGAGACAGGGCGGTCAGCCCCAGCATTTT
v_gene: TRBV5-8; d_gene: TRBD1; j_gene: TRBJ1-5; abundance: NA; CDR3aa: CASSPGTGGAHNQPQHF; CDR3nt: TGTGCCAGCAGCCCGGGGACAGGGGGCGCCCACAATCAGCCCCAGCATTTT
v_gene: TRBV6-9; d_gene: NA; j_gene: TRBJ2-3; abundance: NA; CDR3aa: CASRQDGGWSDTQYF; CDR3nt: TGTGCCAGCAGACAGGACGGGGGTTGGTCGGATACGCAGTATTTT
v_gene: TRBV6-5; d_gene: TRBD1; j_gene: TRBJ1-3; abundance: NA; CDR3aa: CASSYSTGDSGNTIYF; CDR3nt: TGTGCCAGCAGTTACTCCACAGGGGATTCTGGAAACACCATATATTTT
v_gene: TRBV9; d_gene: NA; j_gene: TRBJ1-6; abundance: few; CDR3aa: CASSVDSAVSLSPLHF; CDR3nt: TGTGCCAGCAGCGTTGACAGTGCCGTTAGTCTGTCACCCCTCCACTTT
v_gene: TRBV6-4; d_gene: TRBD1; j_gene: TRBJ2-5; abundance: NA; CDR3aa: CASSGGTGVDQETQYF; CDR3nt: TGTGCCAGCAGTGGTGGGACAGGGGTAGATCAAGAGACCCAGTACTTC
v_gene: TRBV6-2/TRBV6-3; d_gene: NA; j_gene: TRBJ2-1; abundance: few; CDR3aa: CASSTLGHGRFF; CDR3nt: TGTGCCAGCAGCACTCTGGGACATGGACGGTTCTTC
v_gene: TRBV6-6; d_gene: TRBD1; j_gene: TRBJ2-1; abundance: NA; CDR3aa: CASSSQGVAVF; CDR3nt: TGTGCCAGCAGTTCCCAGGGGGTTGCGGTCTTC